These T cell receptor beta chains were read from a single sample in a study of CD8 T cells in ankylosing spondylitis. TCRdb independently ran MiXCR on the 5' RACE reads; one entry per CDR3 protein. The table includes around 540,000 distinct CDR3 sequences, 10% to 15% detected once. Sequenced material: blood, either unsorted or a sorted T cell fraction (not recorded which). The receptors were gathered from a male donor with ankylosing spondylitis. Both conserved end residues are trimmed from each CDR3. Some rows have no size entry. The others give once, few or many, or a class for an expanded clone.

j_call	v_call	clone_size	cdr3_aa
TRBJ1-4	TRBV12-3/TRBV12-4	many	ASSRIRGLGEKLF
TRBJ1-2	TRBV12-5	few	ASGSIPGTGNYGYT
TRBJ2-3	TRBV3-1	NA	ASSPLGGNTQY
TRBJ2-3	TRBV29-1	many	SVESSGRADTQY
TRBJ2-1	TRBV7-9	few	ASSLSSGTSYNEQF
TRBJ2-2	TRBV4-2	many	ASSQASREGTGELF
TRBJ2-5	TRBV11-2	many	ASSLGLAGPMETQY
TRBJ2-6	TRBV5-6	NA	ASTPGTGANVLT
TRBJ1-6	TRBV29-1	few	SAGDTTLH
TRBJ2-1	TRBV12-3/TRBV12-4	NA	ASSFRTAQYNEQF
TRBJ2-1	TRBV15	NA	ATSRVASGNRNEQF
TRBJ1-6	TRBV6-1	NA	ASSDRTLNSPLH
TRBJ2-6	TRBV15	few	ATSRDRSGRGLSGANVLT
TRBJ2-2	TRBV21-1	many	ASSKVGGGTEELF
TRBJ2-3	TRBV18	few	ASSPPAAVSTDTQY
TRBJ2-3	TRBV20-1	NA	SARRFSGRDDTQY
TRBJ2-7	TRBV11-2	NA	ASSTDRGDEQY
TRBJ1-2	TRBV5-1	NA	ASRHTLQGTYGYT
TRBJ2-4	TRBV6-4	NA	ASSPQGGENIQY
TRBJ2-1	TRBV4-1	NA	ASSQVVWSEQF
TRBJ2-7	TRBV4-2	NA	ASSPQGNSGSDEQY
TRBJ1-2	TRBV12-3/TRBV12-4	NA	ASSFEDRGRGYT
TRBJ2-3	TRBV20-1	few	SACVATDTQY
TRBJ1-1	TRBV7-8	few	ASSLRDRVSAEAF
TRBJ1-1	TRBV20-1	NA	SARRGARNTEAF
TRBJ2-3	TRBV4-2	NA	ASSLKVVVRQIITDTRY
TRBJ2-1	TRBV19	many	ASSIRDSYNEQF
TRBJ2-1	TRBV12-3/TRBV12-4	many	ASSLERGDEQF
TRBJ2-1	TRBV3-1	few	ASSHGGAVGEQF
TRBJ2-5	TRBV12-3/TRBV12-4	many	ASSRDNRGETQY
TRBJ2-2	TRBV7-9	NA	ASSSSGSNTGELF
TRBJ2-7	TRBV2	NA	ASSETPGTRVHEQY
TRBJ2-5	TRBV21-1	NA	ASSKKEKEETQY
TRBJ1-2	TRBV2	many	ASNLQGAPNYGYT
TRBJ2-2	TRBV14	NA	ASRSRDQAYTGELF
TRBJ2-7	TRBV12-3/TRBV12-4	many	ASRSGTSGTYEQY
TRBJ2-1	TRBV7-2	few	ASSPNRGILVNEQF
TRBJ2-3	TRBV11-2	many	ASSLLAGEADTQY
TRBJ2-7	TRBV3-1	few	ASSVSSGSYEQY
TRBJ2-1	TRBV9	NA	ASSVERWGAGVGNEQF
TRBJ1-2	TRBV11-2	few	ASSPTTGDFGYT
TRBJ1-2	TRBV12-3/TRBV12-4	many	ASSLEIWTGISGYT
TRBJ1-1	TRBV7-8	many	ASSSRQGRTRTEAF
TRBJ1-1	TRBV5-1	few	ASSYDPLNTEAF
TRBJ2-2	TRBV12-3/TRBV12-4	many	ASSPSGRLTGELF